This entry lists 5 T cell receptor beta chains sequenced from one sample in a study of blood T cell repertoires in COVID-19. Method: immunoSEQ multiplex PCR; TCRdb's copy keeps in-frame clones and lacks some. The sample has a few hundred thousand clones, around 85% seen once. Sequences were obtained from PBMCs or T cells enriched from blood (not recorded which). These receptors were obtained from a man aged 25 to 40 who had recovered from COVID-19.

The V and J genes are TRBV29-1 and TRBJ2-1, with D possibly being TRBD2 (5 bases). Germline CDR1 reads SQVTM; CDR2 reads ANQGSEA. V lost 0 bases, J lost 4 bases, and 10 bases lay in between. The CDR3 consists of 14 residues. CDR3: CSVEDSARYNEQFF. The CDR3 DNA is TGCAGCGTTGAAGATAGCGCCAGATACAATGAGCAGTTCTTC.

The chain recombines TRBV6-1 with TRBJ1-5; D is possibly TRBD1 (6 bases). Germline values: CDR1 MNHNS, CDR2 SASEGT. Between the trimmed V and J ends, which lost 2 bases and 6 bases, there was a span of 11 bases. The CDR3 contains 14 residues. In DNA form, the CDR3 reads TGTGCCAGCAGTGAATTCGGGGGGCCTCAGCCCCAGCATTTT. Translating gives CASSEFGGPQPQHF.

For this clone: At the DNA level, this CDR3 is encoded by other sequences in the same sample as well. The CDR3 protein is CASSLDGGVTDTQYF. Written as DNA, the CDR3 is TGTGCCAGCAGCTTGGACGGCGGGGTCACAGATACGCAGTATTTT. This sequence joins TRBV5-4 and TRBJ2-3; D perhaps matches TRBD2 (6 bases). The CDR3 extends over 15 amino acids. V lost 0 bases to trimming and J lost 2 bases, with 10 bases between them. Germline-derived CDR1 and CDR2 are SGHNT and YYREEE (reference sequence).

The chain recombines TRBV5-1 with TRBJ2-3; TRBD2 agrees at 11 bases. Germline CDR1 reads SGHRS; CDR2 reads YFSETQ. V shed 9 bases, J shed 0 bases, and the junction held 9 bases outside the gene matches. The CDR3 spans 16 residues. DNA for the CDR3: TGCGCCACCAGAAAGACTAGCGGGGTGAGCACAGATACGCAGTATTTT. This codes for CATRKTSGVSTDTQYF.

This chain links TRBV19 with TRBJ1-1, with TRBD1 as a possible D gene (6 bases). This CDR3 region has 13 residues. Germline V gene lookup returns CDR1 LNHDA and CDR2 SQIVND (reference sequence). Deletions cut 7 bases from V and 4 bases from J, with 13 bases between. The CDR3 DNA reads TGTGCCAGTAAGTGGGGGCAGGGCACTGAAGCTTTCTTT. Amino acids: CASKWGQGTEAFF.